These T cell receptor beta chains were read from a single sample in a study of OX40 agonist ivuxolimab in advanced cancers. This table comes from immunoSEQ multiplex PCR, and its TCRdb copy is limited to in-frame clones, with some not included. The sample gives about 22,000 clones, over 80% of which show up once; just over 35% is in the top ten. The specimen was CD4+ or CD8+ T cells sorted from blood, collected in a trial of the OX40 agonist ivuxolimab. The receptors derive from an adult with an advanced solid tumor such as melanoma, head and neck, liver or kidney cancer. Each CDR3 is given with its conserved first and last residue. A D gene is named only where the DNA matches it firmly. Clone size, where shown, is once, few, many, or a class for clones that have expanded.

TRBJ2-7,TRBV5-1,medium-sized,.,TGCGCCAGCAGCTTGGTCCCGACCGAGCAGTACTTC,CASSLVPTEQYF
TRBJ2-5,TRBV21-1,.,.,TGTGCCAGCAGCAAAAGGGAGGAAGTAGTACTAAGGGAGACCCAGTACTTC,CASSKREEVVLRETQYF
TRBJ2-3,TRBV4-1,.,.,TGCGCCAGCAGCCAGGTCTCTGGGGTTAGCACAGATACGCAGTATTTT,CASSQVSGVSTDTQYF
TRBJ2-3,TRBV29-1,.,.,TGCAGCTCGCCGGGACCACGCTCCCATACGCAGTATTTT,CSSPGPRSHTQYF
TRBJ2-5,TRBV9,once,.,TGTGCCAGCAGCGTAGGACGTACCCCCCAGTACTTC,CASSVGRTPQYF
TRBJ2-3,TRBV7-3,.,TRBD2,TGTGCCAGCAGCTTAAATGGGGGAGGGGCGACAGATACGCAGTATTTT,CASSLNGGGATDTQYF
TRBJ2-5,TRBV27,once,.,TGTGCCAGCAGTTTAAGTTGGGGAGGCATCCAAGAGACCCAGTACTTC,CASSLSWGGIQETQYF
TRBJ1-5,TRBV6-1,.,TRBD1,TGTGCCAGCAGTGAGGACAGGGGCAATCAGCCCCAGCATTTT,CASSEDRGNQPQHF
TRBJ1-2,TRBV27,.,TRBD1,TGTGCCAGCAGTTTGGTTTCGGGACAGGGGGTAGGAGGCTACACCTTC,CASSLVSGQGVGGYTF
TRBJ2-7,TRBV9,.,.,TGTGCCAGCAGCGTAGGAACCTCCTACGAGCAGTACTTC,CASSVGTSYEQYF
TRBJ2-5,TRBV27,.,.,TGTGCCAGCAGTTTACCAGGACAGCAAGAGACCCAGTACTTC,CASSLPGQQETQYF
TRBJ2-1,TRBV6-5,.,TRBD1,TGTGCCAGCAGTTACTCTGGACAGGTGGCGTGGGGAGAGCAGTTCTTC,CASSYSGQVAWGEQFF
TRBJ2-1,TRBV29-1,.,.,TGCAGCGGGGGCCTTTTCGGCCATGAGCAGTTCTTC,CSGGLFGHEQFF
TRBJ2-1,TRBV6-1,.,.,TGTGCCAGCAGTATAAGATCCGGGGCAAACAATGAGCAGTTCTTC,CASSIRSGANNEQFF
TRBJ2-7,TRBV27,once,TRBD1,TGTGCCAGCAGTTTATTGGGGGACAGGGGGGCCCTCGAGCAGTACTTC,CASSLLGDRGALEQYF
TRBJ2-2,TRBV29-1,few,.,TGCAGCGTAAACAGGTTAAACACCGGGGAGCTGTTTTTT,CSVNRLNTGELFF
TRBJ2-5,TRBV6-8,.,.,TGTGCCAGCAAAACGAGGGGGGGCCTACCGCAGGGTCAAGAGACCCAGTACTTC,CASKTRGGLPQGQETQYF
TRBJ1-5,TRBV4-1,.,TRBD1,TGCGCCAGCAGCCTCGGGACAGGTAATCAGCCCCAGCATTTT,CASSLGTGNQPQHF
TRBJ2-1,TRBV7-9,.,.,TGTGCCAGCAGCCGGAGCGAACAGGCGAACAATGAGCAGTTCTTC,CASSRSEQANNEQFF
TRBJ2-1,TRBV4-3,.,TRBD2,TGCGCCAGCAGCCAAGTGGGACTAGCGGGGTATAGCTCCTACAATGAGCAGTTCTTC,CASSQVGLAGYSSYNEQFF
TRBJ1-2,TRBV5-4,.,.,TGTGCCAGCACCGCTTGGAGGGAACAGGACTATGGCTACACCTTC,CASTAWREQDYGYTF
TRBJ2-7,TRBV5-6,.,.,TGTGCCAGCAGCCACGGGACACCGGGGGAGCAGTACTTC,CASSHGTPGEQYF
TRBJ1-4,TRBV13,.,.,TGTGCCAGCAGCTCCCGGGAGAAGGCGTTTGAAAAACTGTTTTTT,CASSSREKAFEKLFF
TRBJ2-7,TRBV10-1,.,.,TGCGCCAGCCCCCCCCGACGAAGGGGTTACGAGCAGTACTTC,CASPPRRRGYEQYF
TRBJ1-1,TRBV11-2,.,.,TGTGCCAGCAGCTTAGCCCTTACCATGAACACTGAAGCTTTCTTT,CASSLALTMNTEAFF
TRBJ2-7,TRBV5-1,.,TRBD1,TGCGCCAGCAGCTTGGGGCAGGGGGCCTCCTACGAGCAGTACTTC,CASSLGQGASYEQYF
TRBJ2-3,TRBV9,.,TRBD2,TGTGCCAGCAGCGTAGCTAGCGGGGGGCTTTATACGCAGTATTTT,CASSVASGGLYTQYF
TRBJ2-7,TRBV19,.,.,TGTGCCAGTAGTGGCGTAGAGGGACTCCGATACGAGCAGTACTTC,CASSGVEGLRYEQYF
TRBJ1-5,TRBV2,.,.,TGTGCCAGCAGTAGAGCAGGGCCCAATCAGCCCCAGCATTTT,CASSRAGPNQPQHF
TRBJ2-2,TRBV11-2,.,TRBD2,TGTGCCAGCAGCGTTTTTGGGACTAGCGGGAGTACCGGGGAGCTGTTTTTT,CASSVFGTSGSTGELFF
TRBJ2-1,TRBV6-1,.,.,TGTGCCAGCAGTGAAGCGGGCTGGGGGCCCTACAATGAGCAGTTCTTC,CASSEAGWGPYNEQFF
TRBJ2-5,TRBV7-2,.,TRBD2,TGTGCCAGCAGCTTAGGGGGAGCGGGGGGGCTAGAGACCCAGTACTTC,CASSLGGAGGLETQYF
TRBJ2-7,TRBV9,.,.,TGTGCCAGCAGCGTAGGGAACACCCTTGGCCACGAGCAGTACTTC,CASSVGNTLGHEQYF
TRBJ2-7,TRBV14,once,TRBD1,TGTGCCAGCAGCCAAGAAAACAGGGGCCCGGAACCCTACGAGCAGTACTTC,CASSQENRGPEPYEQYF
TRBJ2-7,TRBV2,few,.,TGTGCCAGCAGTTCTCAGGACTCCTACGAGCAGTACTTC,CASSSQDSYEQYF
TRBJ2-7,TRBV11-2,.,TRBD2,TGTGCCAGCAGCATGAGGACTAGCGACGAGCAGTACTTC,CASSMRTSDEQYF
TRBJ2-7,TRBV5-6,.,.,TGTGCCAGCAGCTCTGGGGGGCGATACGAGCAGTACTTC,CASSSGGRYEQYF
TRBJ2-1,TRBV10-1,.,.,TGCGCCAGCAGTGGGGCGGGGAAGAATGAGCAGTTCTTC,CASSGAGKNEQFF
TRBJ2-1,TRBV5-6,.,.,TGTGCCAGCAGCTTAACCCTGGACAGCTCCTACAATGAGCAGTTCTTC,CASSLTLDSSYNEQFF
TRBJ2-7,TRBV6-5,.,TRBD2,TGTGCCAGCAGTCAAAGCGGGAGACTGCTCGAGCAGTACTTC,CASSQSGRLLEQYF
TRBJ2-7,TRBV27,.,TRBD2,TGTGCCAGCAGTCCCCGGACTAGCGGGAGCTACGAGCAGTACTTC,CASSPRTSGSYEQYF
TRBJ1-1,TRBV27,.,.,TGTGCCAGCTATTGGAACACTGAAGCTTTCTTT,CASYWNTEAFF
TRBJ2-3,TRBV27,.,TRBD2,TGTGCCAGCAGTTTAGGGCTAGCGGAAGATACGCAGTATTTT,CASSLGLAEDTQYF
TRBJ2-5,TRBV5-8,.,.,TGTGCCAGCAGCTTACTAGCAGTCCAAGAGACCCAGTACTTC,CASSLLAVQETQYF
TRBJ2-5,TRBV5-4,.,.,TGTGCCAGCAGCCCAAGGGGTCGGGAGACCCAGTACTTC,CASSPRGRETQYF
TRBJ1-2,TRBV20-1,.,.,TGCAGACAGGGAGACTATGGCTACACCTTC,CRQGDYGYTF
TRBJ2-7,TRBV5-8,.,.,TGTGCCAGCAGCCCTCTGGGGCGCGAGCAGTACTTC,CASSPLGREQYF
TRBJ1-4,TRBV27,once,.,TGTGCCAGCAGTTTGGGATTTGCAACTAATGAAAAACTGTTTTTT,CASSLGFATNEKLFF
TRBJ2-7,TRBV7-2,.,TRBD1,TGTGCCAGCAGCTTAAGGGACAGGGACGAGCAGTACTTC,CASSLRDRDEQYF
TRBJ2-2,TRBV4-3,.,TRBD1,TGCGCCAGCAGCCAAGAGAGCTACGGGACAGCGAACACCGGGGAGCTGTTTTTT,CASSQESYGTANTGELFF
TRBJ2-1,TRBV9,few,.,TGTGCCAGCGGGACACTCGGTGAGCAGTTCTTC,CASGTLGEQFF
TRBJ1-2,TRBV9,.,TRBD1,TGTGCCAGCAGCGTAGGGACAGGGACTGATGGCTACACCTTC,CASSVGTGTDGYTF
TRBJ2-3,TRBV6-5,.,.,TGTGCCAGCAGTTTGTCAGGGGTGGATTCAGATACGCAGTATTTT,CASSLSGVDSDTQYF